These 20 T cell receptor beta chains were sequenced from one sample in a study of T cells in Graves' hyperthyroidism and ophthalmopathy. Amplified TCR beta CDR3 regions came from RNA transcripts. With the HTBI primer set, the TCR CDR3 went through a first round of RT-PCR. One entry per CDR3 protein, called by TCRdb with MiXCR from the multiplex PCR reads. The sample has about 320,000 distinct CDR3 sequences, over 15% seen once. Sequencing was done on a sample of blood. All receptors come from a man aged 25 to 40 with Graves' hyperthyroidism.

This clonotype was recorded many times. This chain joins TRBV6-1 and TRBJ1-5; TRBD1 is a possible D gene (5 bases). Germline-derived CDR1 and CDR2 are MNHNS and SASEGT. V was trimmed by 6 bases and J by 5 bases, leaving 11 bases between them. The CDR3 totals 13 residues. DNA of the CDR3: TGTGCCAGCAGCCTAGGGGACTATCAGCCCCAGCATTTT. Translating it yields CASSLGDYQPQHF.

CDR3 sequence: CASSQGGAGGYTF. CDR3 coding DNA: TGCGCCAGCAGCCAAGGGGGGGCGGGTGGCTACACCTTC. V and J are TRBV4-1 and TRBJ1-2, with D maybe TRBD1 (6 bases). CDR1 MGHRA and CDR2 YSYEKL come from the germline V gene. CDR3 length: 13 residues. V was cut by 1 base and J by 7 bases, with 10 bases left in between.

This clonotype was seen ten or more times. The CDR3 loop is CASTRQGGINEQFF. In DNA form, the CDR3 reads TGTGCCAGCACCCGACAGGGGGGGATCAATGAGCAGTTCTTC. The chain couples TRBV9 to TRBJ2-1; 9 bases are a match to TRBD1. Germline V lookup: CDR1 SGDLS, CDR2 YYNGEE. The ends lost 6 bases at V and 6 bases at J; junction bases unmatched: 7. CDR3 length: 14 residues.

The DNA of the CDR3 is TGTGCCAGCACCGGGTGGGCTAGCGGGATCTACAATGAGCAGTTCTTC. It yields the protein CASTGWASGIYNEQFF. J is TRBJ2-1 and V is TRBV6-1; 9 bases line up with TRBD2. V was clipped by 7 bases and J by 3 bases; unmatched bases: 10. In germline, CDR1 is MNHNS, CDR2 SASEGT. CDR3 length: 16 residues.

In its sample, this clonotype was seen many times. This chain connects TRBV10-3 to TRBJ2-3; 8 bases line up with TRBD2. With V trimmed by 6 bases and J by 4 bases, 9 bases remained unmatched. Germline V gene sequence: CDR1 ENHRY, CDR2 SYGVKD. The CDR3 is 15 residues long. Written as DNA, the CDR3 is TGTGCCATCAGGCATGGGACTAGTAATGCAGATACGCAGTATTTT. It is translated as CAIRHGTSNADTQYF.

This clonotype was observed many times. This rearrangement joins TRBV12-3 or TRBV12-4 to TRBJ2-5, with D perhaps TRBD2 (5 bases). The V end lost 6 bases, the J end lost 5 bases, and 13 bases lay between the germline ends. The CDR3 sequence is 13 residues long. CDR3 region: CASSLPPGETQYF. The CDR3 nucleotides read TGTGCCAGCAGCTTACCTCCGGGGGAGACCCAGTACTTC.

This clonotype was counted many times. This chain uses TRBV7-3 with TRBJ1-1, with a possible D match to TRBD1 (5 bases). CDR1 SGHTA and CDR2 FQGTGA come from the germline V gene. Trimming pared 3 bases from V and 3 bases from J, leaving 11 bases between. This CDR3 region has 14 residues. The CDR3 DNA sequence: TGTGCCAGCAGCTTTTTCGCGGGGGACACTGAAGCTTTCTTT. Translating gives CASSFFAGDTEAFF.

This clonotype has ten or more counts. CDR3 sequence (DNA): TGTGCCAGCTCACCTGGGACAGAAGACAATCAGCCCCAGCATTTT. Its translation: CASSPGTEDNQPQHF. The J gene is TRBJ1-5, the V gene TRBV18, with 7 bases aligning to TRBD1. V dropped 3 bases and J dropped 3; count of bases not matched to a gene: 5. Germline loops: CDR1 KGHSH, CDR2 LQKENI. The CDR3 is made up of 15 amino acids.

This clonotype was recorded many times. This rearrangement joins TRBV27 to TRBJ1-1; possibly TRBD1 for D (5 bases). CDR3 length equals 14 residues. The germline V gene encodes CDR1 MNHEY and CDR2 SMNVEV (reference sequence). V was cut by 6 bases and J by 5 bases, with 16 bases left in between. CDR3 region: CASSPPGQGTEAFF. Written as DNA, the CDR3 is TGTGCCAGCAGCCCCCCGGGGCAGGGTACTGAAGCTTTCTTT.

This clonotype was seen a handful of times. The rearrangement joins TRBV20-1 to TRBJ1-4; 8 bases match TRBD1. This CDR3 comprises 21 residues. With V trimmed by 6 bases and J by 5 bases, 29 bases remained unmatched. Germline V CDR1 and CDR2: DFQATT, SNEGSKA (reference sequence). The CDR3 sequence: CSALTRQGQAGTPHLNEKLFF. In DNA form, the CDR3 reads TGCAGTGCCTTAACCAGACAGGGGCAAGCGGGGACTCCCCATTTAAATGAAAAACTGTTTTTT.

Ten or more counts support this clonotype. The chain couples TRBV11-3 to TRBJ2-7; D is ambiguous. CDR1 and CDR2 from the germline V gene are SGHNT and YENEEA. Trimming removed 5 bases at V and 2 bases at J, with 10 bases between. This CDR3 is built from 13 residues. The CDR3 region is CASSNGRAYEQYF. The CDR3 DNA reads TGTGCCAGCAGCAATGGCCGGGCCTACGAGCAGTACTTC.

Ten or more counts support this clonotype. The V call is TRBV20-1, the J call TRBJ2-3, with 10 positions matching TRBD2. V lost 5 bases, J lost 3 bases, and 5 bases stayed unmatched. The germline gives CDR1 DFQATT, CDR2 SNEGSKA (reference sequence). The length of the CDR3 is 14 residues. CDR3 residues: CSASRTSGTDTQYF. CDR3 in DNA: TGCAGTGCTTCTAGGACTAGCGGTACAGATACGCAGTATTTT.

This clonotype was picked up many times. V is TRBV3-1 and J is TRBJ1-5; D remains unclear. CDR3 length equals 14 residues. The V gene lost 6 bases and the J gene lost 2 bases, with 11 bases spanning the gap. CDR1 LGHDT and CDR2 YNNKEL come from the germline V gene (reference sequence). The CDR3 sequence is CASSPGGGNQPQHF. CDR3 in DNA: TGTGCCAGCAGTCCCGGTGGGGGCAATCAGCCCCAGCATTTT.

This CDR3 is CASSQGVRESLFF. CDR3 nucleotide sequence: TGTGCCAGCAGCCAAGGCGTGCGGGAGTCACTGTTCTTC. This rearrangement joins TRBV7-3 to TRBJ2-1; 7 nucleotides match TRBD2. The germline gives CDR1 SGHTA, CDR2 FQGTGA. This CDR3 contains 13 residues. The trim removed 5 bases at V and 15 bases at J, leaving 13 bases unmatched. Variable domain in full (rest from reference TRBV7-3 and TRBJ2-1): GAGVSQTPSNKVTEKGKYVELRCDPISGHTALYWYRQSLGQGPEFLIYFQGTGAADDSGLPNDRFFAVRPEGSVSTLKIQRTERGDSAVYLCASSQGVRESLFFGPGTRLTVL.

Details on this clonotype: This clone may be a read error of a much larger clone one base away. The genes are TRBV29-1 and TRBJ2-1; D gene unclear. The J call may be faulty, since TRBJ2-7 better matches the DNA end. CDR1 is SQVTM and CDR2 is ANQGSEA in the germline V gene. This CDR3 is 13 amino acids long. CDR3 nucleotide sequence: TGCAGCGTTGCCCCAGAATCATACAATGAGCAGTACTTC. It yields the protein CSVAPESYNEQYF.

The chain uses TRBV20-1 and TRBJ2-3; D unclear. Germline CDR1 is DFQATT and CDR2 is SNEGSKA (reference sequence). The CDR3 totals 15 residues. V lost 4 bases and J lost 0, with 14 bases in between. The CDR3 protein is CSATWTGASTDTQYF. The CDR3 DNA reads as TGCAGTGCTACCTGGACCGGTGCTAGCACAGATACGCAGTATTTT.

The table lists this clonotype with a few counts. The DNA for the CDR3 is TGTGCCATCAGTGACACAGGGTTTGGGGAGACCCAGTACTTC. It is translated as CAISDTGFGETQYF. V is TRBV10-3 and J is TRBJ2-5; possible D gene TRBD1, 6 bases. Trimming left V 3 bases short and J 5 bases short, with 13 bases between. Per germline, CDR1 ENHRY and CDR2 SYGVKD. This CDR3 contains 14 residues.

The chain has TRBV10-3 and TRBJ2-7; the match to TRBD1 covers 8 bases. The junction had 5 bases not matched to a gene; V was cut back by 2 bases and J by 5 bases. This CDR3 is built from 14 residues. CDR1 and CDR2 (germline): ENHRY, SYGVKD. The CDR3 DNA follows: TGTGCCATCAGTGAGCCGGGACAGGACAACGAGCAGTACTTC. Amino acid sequence: CAISEPGQDNEQYF.

This clonotype appeared many times. CDR3 sequence: CATSRVLVRGPGVYSNQPQHF. The CDR3 DNA is TGTGCCACCAGCAGAGTTTTAGTAAGGGGGCCCGGAGTTTATAGCAATCAGCCCCAGCATTTT. The rearrangement uses TRBV15 and TRBJ1-5; TRBD1 matches 7 bases. With V trimmed by 1 base and J by 0 bases, 18 bases remained unmatched. From germline, CDR1 is LNHNV and CDR2 YYDKDF (reference sequence). The CDR3 extends over 21 amino acids.

This clonotype came up many times. V gene TRBV3-1 combines with J gene TRBJ2-5, with 14 positions matching TRBD2. With V trimmed by 4 bases and J by 4 bases, 8 bases remained unmatched. Per the germline V gene, CDR1 is LGHDT and CDR2 is YNNKEL (reference sequence). This CDR3 spans 17 amino acids. CDR3 loop: CASSRRSGLAGGETQYF. The CDR3 DNA reads TGTGCCAGCAGCCGTCGAAGCGGACTAGCGGGAGGAGAGACCCAGTACTTC.